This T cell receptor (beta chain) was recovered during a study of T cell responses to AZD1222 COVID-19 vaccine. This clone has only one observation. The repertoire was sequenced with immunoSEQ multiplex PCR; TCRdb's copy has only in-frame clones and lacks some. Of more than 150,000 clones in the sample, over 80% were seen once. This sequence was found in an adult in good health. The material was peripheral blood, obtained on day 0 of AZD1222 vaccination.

The CDR3 DNA sequence: TGTGCCAGCAGCCAAGATACAGGGCTCTATGGCTACACCTTC. It is translated as CASSQDTGLYGYTF. The J gene is TRBJ1-2, the V gene TRBV14; perhaps TRBD1 as D (6 bases). V lost 0 bases and J 4 bases, leaving 9 bases between the germline ends. CDR3 length: 14 amino acids. Germline V gene lookup returns CDR1 SGHDN and CDR2 FVKESK.